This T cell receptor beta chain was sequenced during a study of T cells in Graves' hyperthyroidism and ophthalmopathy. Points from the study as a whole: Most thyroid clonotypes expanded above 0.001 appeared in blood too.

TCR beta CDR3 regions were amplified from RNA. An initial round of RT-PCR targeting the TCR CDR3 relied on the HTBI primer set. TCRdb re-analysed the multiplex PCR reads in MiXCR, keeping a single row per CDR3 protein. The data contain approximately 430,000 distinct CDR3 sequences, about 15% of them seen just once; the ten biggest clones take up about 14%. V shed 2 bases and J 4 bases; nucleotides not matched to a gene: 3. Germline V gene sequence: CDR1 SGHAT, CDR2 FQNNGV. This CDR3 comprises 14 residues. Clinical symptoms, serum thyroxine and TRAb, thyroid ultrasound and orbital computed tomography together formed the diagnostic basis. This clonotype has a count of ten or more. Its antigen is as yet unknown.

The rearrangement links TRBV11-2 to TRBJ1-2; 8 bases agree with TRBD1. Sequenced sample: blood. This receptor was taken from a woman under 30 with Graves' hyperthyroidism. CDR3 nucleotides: TGTGCCAGCAGCTTACAGGGGGCCACCTATGGCTACACCTTC. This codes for CASSLQGATYGYTF.